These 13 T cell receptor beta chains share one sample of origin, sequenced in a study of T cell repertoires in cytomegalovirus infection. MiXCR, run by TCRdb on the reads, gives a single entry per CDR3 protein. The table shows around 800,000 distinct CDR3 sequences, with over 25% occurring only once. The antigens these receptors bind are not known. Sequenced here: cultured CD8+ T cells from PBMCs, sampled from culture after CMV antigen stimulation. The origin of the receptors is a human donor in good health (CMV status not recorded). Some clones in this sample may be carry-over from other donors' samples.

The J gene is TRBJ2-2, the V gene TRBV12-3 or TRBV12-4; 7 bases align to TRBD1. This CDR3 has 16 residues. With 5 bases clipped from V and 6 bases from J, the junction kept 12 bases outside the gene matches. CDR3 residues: CASSPTGPGLAGELFF. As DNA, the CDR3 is TGTGCCAGCAGTCCGACAGGGCCGGGCCTGGCCGGGGAGCTGTTTTTT.

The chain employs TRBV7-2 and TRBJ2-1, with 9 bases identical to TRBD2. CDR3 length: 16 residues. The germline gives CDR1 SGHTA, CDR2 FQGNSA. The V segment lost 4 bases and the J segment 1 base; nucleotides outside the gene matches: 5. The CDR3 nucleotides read TGTGCCAGCAGCTCCAGGGCGGGGGGGTCCTACAATGAGCAGTTCTTC. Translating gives CASSSRAGGSYNEQFF.

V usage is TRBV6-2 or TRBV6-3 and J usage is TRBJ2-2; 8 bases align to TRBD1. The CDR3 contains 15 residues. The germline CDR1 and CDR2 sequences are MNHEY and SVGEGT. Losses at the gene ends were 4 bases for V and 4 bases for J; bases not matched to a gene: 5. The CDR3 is CASSLGRGLTGELFF. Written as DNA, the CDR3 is TGTGCCAGCAGTTTGGGCAGGGGGCTCACCGGGGAGCTGTTTTTT.

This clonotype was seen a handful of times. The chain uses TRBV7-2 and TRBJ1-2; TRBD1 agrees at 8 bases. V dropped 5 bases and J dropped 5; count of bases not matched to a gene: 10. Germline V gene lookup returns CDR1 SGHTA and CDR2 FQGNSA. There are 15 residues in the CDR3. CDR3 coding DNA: TGTGCCAGCAGCCCAAGGGACAGGCTAGAATATGGCTACACCTTC. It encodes CASSPRDRLEYGYTF.

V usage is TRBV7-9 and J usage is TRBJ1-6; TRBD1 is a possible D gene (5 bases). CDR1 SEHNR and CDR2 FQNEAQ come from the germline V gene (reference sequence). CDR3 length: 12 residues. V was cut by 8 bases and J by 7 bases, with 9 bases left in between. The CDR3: CASGQGNSPLHF. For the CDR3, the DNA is TGTGCCAGCGGCCAGGGAAATTCACCCCTCCACTTT. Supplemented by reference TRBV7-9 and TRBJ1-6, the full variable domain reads DTGVSQNPRHKITKRGQNVTFRCDPISEHNRLYWYRQTLGQGPEFLTYFQNEAQLEKSRLLSDRFSAERPKGSFSTLEIQRTEQGDSAMYLCASGQGNSPLHFGNGTRLTVT.

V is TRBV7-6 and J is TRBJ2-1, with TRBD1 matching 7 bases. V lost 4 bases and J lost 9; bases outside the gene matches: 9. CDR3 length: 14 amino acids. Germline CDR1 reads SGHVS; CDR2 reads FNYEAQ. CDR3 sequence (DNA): TGTGCCAGCAGCTCCTCCGGGACAGTAAGTGAGCAGTTCTTC. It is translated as CASSSSGTVSEQFF.

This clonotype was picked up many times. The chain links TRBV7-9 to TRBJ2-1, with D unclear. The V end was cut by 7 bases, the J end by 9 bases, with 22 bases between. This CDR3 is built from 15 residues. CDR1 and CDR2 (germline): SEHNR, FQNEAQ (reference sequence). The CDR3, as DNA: TGTGCCAGCATCCGGCTAGGGATCGATCACCTTGAGCAGTTCTTC. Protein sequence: CASIRLGIDHLEQFF.

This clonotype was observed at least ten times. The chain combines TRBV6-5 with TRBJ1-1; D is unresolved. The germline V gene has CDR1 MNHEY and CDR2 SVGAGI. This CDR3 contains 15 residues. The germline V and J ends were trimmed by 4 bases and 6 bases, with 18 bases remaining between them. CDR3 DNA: TGTGCCAGCAGTTGGTCCAAGAGGGCTGAGGCTGAAGCTTTCTTT. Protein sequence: CASSWSKRAEAEAFF.

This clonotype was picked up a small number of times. CDR3 amino acids: CASSQEGPLFMNTEAFF. CDR3 nucleotide sequence: TGTGCCAGCAGCCAAGAAGGGCCGTTGTTTATGAACACTGAAGCTTTCTTT. The J gene is TRBJ1-1, the V gene TRBV4-2, with D unresolved. In germline, CDR1 is LGHNA, CDR2 YNFKEQ. V was shortened by 0 bases and J by 0 bases, with 14 bases between the two germline ends. CDR3 length equals 17 residues.

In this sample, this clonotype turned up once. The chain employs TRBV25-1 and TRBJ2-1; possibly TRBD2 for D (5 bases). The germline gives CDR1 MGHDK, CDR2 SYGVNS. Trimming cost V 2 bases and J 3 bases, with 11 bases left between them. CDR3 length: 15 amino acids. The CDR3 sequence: CASSEGGQIYNEQFF. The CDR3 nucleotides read TGTGCCAGCAGTGAAGGCGGGCAGATCTACAATGAGCAGTTCTTC.

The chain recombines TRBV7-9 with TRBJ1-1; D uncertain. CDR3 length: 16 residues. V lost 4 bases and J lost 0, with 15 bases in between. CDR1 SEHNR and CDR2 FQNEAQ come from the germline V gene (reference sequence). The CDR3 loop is CASSSPGAVMNTEAFF. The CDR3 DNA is TGTGCCAGCAGCTCGCCCGGAGCGGTGATGAACACTGAAGCTTTCTTT.

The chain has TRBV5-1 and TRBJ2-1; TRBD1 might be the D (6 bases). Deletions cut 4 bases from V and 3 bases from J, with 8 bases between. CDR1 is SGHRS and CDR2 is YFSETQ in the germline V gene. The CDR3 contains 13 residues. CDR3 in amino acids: CASSPGHYNEQFF. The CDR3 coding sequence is TGCGCCAGCAGCCCGGGACACTACAATGAGCAGTTCTTC.

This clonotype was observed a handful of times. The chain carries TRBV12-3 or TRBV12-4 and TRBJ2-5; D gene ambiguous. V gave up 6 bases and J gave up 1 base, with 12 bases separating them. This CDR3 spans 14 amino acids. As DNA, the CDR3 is TGTGCCAGCAGCTTCTCCGACTTCCAAGAGACCCAGTACTTC. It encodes CASSFSDFQETQYF.